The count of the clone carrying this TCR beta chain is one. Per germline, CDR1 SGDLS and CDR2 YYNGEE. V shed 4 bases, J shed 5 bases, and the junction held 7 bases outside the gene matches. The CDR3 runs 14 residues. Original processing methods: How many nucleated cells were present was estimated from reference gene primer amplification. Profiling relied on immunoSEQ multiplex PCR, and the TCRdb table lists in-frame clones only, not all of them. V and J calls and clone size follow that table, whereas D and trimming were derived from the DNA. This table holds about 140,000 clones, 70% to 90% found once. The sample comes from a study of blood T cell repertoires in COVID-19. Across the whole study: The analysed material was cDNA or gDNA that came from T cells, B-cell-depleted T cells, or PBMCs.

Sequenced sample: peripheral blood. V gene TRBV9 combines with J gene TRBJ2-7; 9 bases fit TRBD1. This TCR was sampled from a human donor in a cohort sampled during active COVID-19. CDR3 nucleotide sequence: TGTGCCAGCAGCCCCTGGACAGGGGACCACGAGCAGTACTTC. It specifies CASSPWTGDHEQYF.